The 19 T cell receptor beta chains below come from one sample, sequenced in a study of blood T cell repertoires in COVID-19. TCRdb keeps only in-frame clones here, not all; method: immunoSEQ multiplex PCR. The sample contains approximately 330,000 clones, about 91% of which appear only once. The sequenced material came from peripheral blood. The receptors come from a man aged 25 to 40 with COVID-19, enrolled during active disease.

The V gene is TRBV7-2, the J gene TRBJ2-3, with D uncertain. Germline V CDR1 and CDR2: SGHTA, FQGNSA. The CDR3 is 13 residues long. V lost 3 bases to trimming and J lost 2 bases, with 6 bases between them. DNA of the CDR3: TGTGCCAGCAGCTTGACTCACACAGATACGCAGTATTTT. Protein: CASSLTHTDTQYF.

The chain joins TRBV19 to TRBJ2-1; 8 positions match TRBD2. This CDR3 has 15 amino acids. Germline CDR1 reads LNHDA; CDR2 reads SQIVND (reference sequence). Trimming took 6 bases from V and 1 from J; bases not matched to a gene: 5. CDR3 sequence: CASRIAGGSYNEQFF. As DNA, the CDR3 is TGTGCCAGTAGGATTGCGGGAGGATCCTACAATGAGCAGTTCTTC.

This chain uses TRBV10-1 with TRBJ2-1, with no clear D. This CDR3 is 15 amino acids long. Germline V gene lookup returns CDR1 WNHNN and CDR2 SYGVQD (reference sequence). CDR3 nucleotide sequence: TGCTCAATGAGGTTCGTCCTATGGCGACACAATGAGCAGTTCTTC. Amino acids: CSMRFVLWRHNEQFF.

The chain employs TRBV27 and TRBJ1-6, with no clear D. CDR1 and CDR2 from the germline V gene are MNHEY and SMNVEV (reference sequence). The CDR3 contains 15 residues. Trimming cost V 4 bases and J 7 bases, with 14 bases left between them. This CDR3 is CASSSPGMGNSPLHF. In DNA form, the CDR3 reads TGTGCCAGCAGTTCCCCCGGGATGGGGAATTCACCCCTCCACTTT.

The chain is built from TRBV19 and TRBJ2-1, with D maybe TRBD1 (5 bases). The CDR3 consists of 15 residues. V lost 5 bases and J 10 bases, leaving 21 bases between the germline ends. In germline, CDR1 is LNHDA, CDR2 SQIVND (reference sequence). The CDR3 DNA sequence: TGTGCCAGTAGTCTCTACACCCTCGCCCAGGGCGAGCAGTTCTTC. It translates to CASSLYTLAQGEQFF.

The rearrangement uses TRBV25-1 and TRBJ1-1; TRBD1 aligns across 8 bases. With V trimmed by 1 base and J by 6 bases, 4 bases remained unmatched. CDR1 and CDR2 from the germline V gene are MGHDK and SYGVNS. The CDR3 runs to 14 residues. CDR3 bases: TGTGCCAGCAGTGAATTTAACAGGGGGGCTGAAGCTTTCTTT. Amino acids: CASSEFNRGAEAFF.

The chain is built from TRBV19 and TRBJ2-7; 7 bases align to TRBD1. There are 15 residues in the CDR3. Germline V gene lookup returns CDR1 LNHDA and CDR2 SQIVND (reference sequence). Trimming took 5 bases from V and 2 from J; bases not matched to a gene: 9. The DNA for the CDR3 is TGTGCCAGTAGTGTGACAGGGCCAAAAGCCTACGAGCAGTACTTC. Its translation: CASSVTGPKAYEQYF.

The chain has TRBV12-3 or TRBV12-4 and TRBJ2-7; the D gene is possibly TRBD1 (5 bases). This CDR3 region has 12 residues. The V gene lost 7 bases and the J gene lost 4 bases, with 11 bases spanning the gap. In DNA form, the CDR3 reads TGTGCCAGCAATACAGGTAGATACGAGCAGTACTTC. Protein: CASNTGRYEQYF.

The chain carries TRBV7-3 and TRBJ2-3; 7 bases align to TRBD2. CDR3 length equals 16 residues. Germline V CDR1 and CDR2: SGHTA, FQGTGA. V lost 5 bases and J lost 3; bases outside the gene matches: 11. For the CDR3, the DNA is TGTGCCAGCAGCAGCTCTAGCGGAGGTCGGACAGATACGCAGTATTTT. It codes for CASSSSSGGRTDTQYF.

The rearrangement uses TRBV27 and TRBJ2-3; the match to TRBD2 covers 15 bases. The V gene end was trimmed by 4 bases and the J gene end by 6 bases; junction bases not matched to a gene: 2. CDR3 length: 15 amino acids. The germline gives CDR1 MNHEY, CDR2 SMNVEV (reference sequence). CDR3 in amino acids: CASSSGTSGRDTQYF. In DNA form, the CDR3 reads TGTGCCAGCAGTTCCGGGACTAGCGGGAGGGATACGCAGTATTTT.

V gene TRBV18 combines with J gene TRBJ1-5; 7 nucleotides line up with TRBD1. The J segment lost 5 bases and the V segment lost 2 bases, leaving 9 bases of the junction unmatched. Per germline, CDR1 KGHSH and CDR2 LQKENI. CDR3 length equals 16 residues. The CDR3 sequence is CASSPFHTGVDQPQHF. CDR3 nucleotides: TGTGCCAGCTCACCATTTCATACAGGGGTCGATCAGCCCCAGCATTTT.

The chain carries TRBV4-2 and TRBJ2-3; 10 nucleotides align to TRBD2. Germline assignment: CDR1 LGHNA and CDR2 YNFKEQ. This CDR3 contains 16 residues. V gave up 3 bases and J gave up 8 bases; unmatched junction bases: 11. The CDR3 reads CASSHPSGGRQVTQYF. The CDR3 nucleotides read TGTGCCAGCAGCCACCCTAGCGGGGGCCGTCAGGTTACGCAGTATTTT.

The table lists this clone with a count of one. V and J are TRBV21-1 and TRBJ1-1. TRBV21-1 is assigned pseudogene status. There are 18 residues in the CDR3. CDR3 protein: CASSKAEAEIGIDTEAFF. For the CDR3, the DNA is TGTGCCAGCAGCAAAGCGGAGGCCGAGATAGGGATAGACACTGAAGCTTTCTTT.

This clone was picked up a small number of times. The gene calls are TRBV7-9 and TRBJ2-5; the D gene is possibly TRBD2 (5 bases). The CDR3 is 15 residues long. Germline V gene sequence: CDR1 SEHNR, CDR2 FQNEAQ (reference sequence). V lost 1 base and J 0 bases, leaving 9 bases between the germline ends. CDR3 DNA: TGTGCCAGCAGCTTAGTGGTCGGGAACCAAGAGACCCAGTACTTC. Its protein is CASSLVVGNQETQYF.

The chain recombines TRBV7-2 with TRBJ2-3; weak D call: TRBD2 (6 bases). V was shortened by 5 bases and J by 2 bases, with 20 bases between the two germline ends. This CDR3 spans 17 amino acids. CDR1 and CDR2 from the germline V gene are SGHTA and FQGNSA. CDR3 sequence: CASSPEPLAIPTDTQYF. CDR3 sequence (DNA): TGTGCCAGCAGCCCCGAACCCCTAGCGATACCCACAGATACGCAGTATTTT.

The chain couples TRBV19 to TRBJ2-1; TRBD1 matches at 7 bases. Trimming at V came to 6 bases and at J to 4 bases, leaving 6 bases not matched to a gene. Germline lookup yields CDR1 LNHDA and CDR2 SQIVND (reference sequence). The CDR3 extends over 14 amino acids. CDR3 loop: CASSRGQQYNEQFF. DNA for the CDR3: TGTGCCAGTAGCCGGGGACAGCAGTACAATGAGCAGTTCTTC.

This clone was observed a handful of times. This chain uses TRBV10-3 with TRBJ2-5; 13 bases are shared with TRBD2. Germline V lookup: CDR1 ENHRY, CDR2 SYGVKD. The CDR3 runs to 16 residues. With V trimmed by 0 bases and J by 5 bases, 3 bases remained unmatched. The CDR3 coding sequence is TGTGCCATCAGTGAGTCACTAGCGGGGGGGCCGGAGACCCAGTACTTC. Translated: CAISESLAGGPETQYF.

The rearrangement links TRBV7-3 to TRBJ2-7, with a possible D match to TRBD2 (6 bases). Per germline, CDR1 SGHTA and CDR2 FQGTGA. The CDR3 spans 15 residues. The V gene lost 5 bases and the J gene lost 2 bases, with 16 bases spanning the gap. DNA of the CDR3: TGTGCCAGCAGCCCGCGGGGTAGCGGAACCTACGAGCAGTACTTC. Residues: CASSPRGSGTYEQYF.

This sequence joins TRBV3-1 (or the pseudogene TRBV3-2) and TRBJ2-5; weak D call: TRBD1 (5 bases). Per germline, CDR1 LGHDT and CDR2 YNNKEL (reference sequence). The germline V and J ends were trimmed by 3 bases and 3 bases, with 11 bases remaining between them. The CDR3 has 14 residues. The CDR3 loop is CASSHRQGKETQYF. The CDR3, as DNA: TGTGCCAGCAGCCACCGGCAGGGAAAAGAGACCCAGTACTTC.